This record covers a single T cell receptor (beta chain). The antigen is not known. This sample was included in a study of identifying expanded T cells in peripheral blood. Study observations and caveats: Technical replicates showed 0.9 to 1.5 changed clones; roughly two weeks around 15; four weeks 19. Across healthy donors, higher total template counts meant significantly greater approximately two-week count variance.

No infections or other immune events were documented during collection. The CDR3 extends over 14 amino acids. CDR1 and CDR2 (germline): SGHRS, YFSETQ. With 5 bases removed from V and 0 bases from J, the gap between germline ends came to 8 bases. The protocol was immunoSEQ multiplex PCR, while the TCRdb copy is restricted to in-frame clones and leaves out a portion. This sample has 60,000 to 70,000 clones; approximately 83% occur once, and the top ten carry about a fifth. Sequencing was performed on blood. The sequence derives from a person between 18 and 75 years old in good health. V and J are TRBV5-1 and TRBJ1-4; D not certain. CDR3 in amino acids: CASSSTATNEKLFF. Here the CDR3 DNA reads TGCGCCAGCAGTTCGACGGCAACTAATGAAAAACTGTTTTTT. Complete variable domain (other parts from reference TRBV5-1 and TRBJ1-4): KAGVTQTPRYLIKTRGQQVTLSCSPISGHRSVSWYQQTPGQGLQFLFEYFSETQRNKGNFPGRFSGRQFSNSRSEMNVSTLELGDSALYLCASSSTATNEKLFFGSGTQLSVL.